This T cell receptor (beta chain) was sequenced in a study of beta chain features in type 1 diabetes. At the level of the study: Sorted cells examined across all samples numbered 95 million to 120 million.

All of the isolated RNA was reverse transcribed, so expressed TCRB transcripts were sequenced. Assay used: immunoSEQ multiplex PCR; TCRdb lists only in-frame clones, some missing. The table includes hundreds of thousands of clones, around 15% detected once. Turning to this clone: Possible read error: a much larger clone is one base away. The same CDR3 can be traced to other DNA sequences in this sample.

Trimming took off 4 bases at V and 2 bases at J, with 3 bases between the two ends. CDR1 SEHNR and CDR2 FQNEAQ come from the germline V gene (reference sequence). The CDR3 is 11 amino acids. The clonotype comes from a man younger than 35 in good health. The V and J genes are TRBV7-9 and TRBJ2-7; the D is unclear. Source material: naive CD4+ T cells from blood. CDR3 amino acids: CASSSTYEQYF. The DNA of the CDR3 is TGTGCCAGCAGCTCCACCTACGAGCAGTACTTC. The complete variable domain, with remaining parts taken from reference TRBV7-9 and TRBJ2-7, reads DTGVSQNPRHKITKRGQNVTFRCDPISEHNRLYWYRQTLGQGPEFLTYFQNEAQLEKSRLLSDRFSAERPKGSFSTLEIQRTEQGDSAMYLCASSSTYEQYFGPGTRLTVT.